This entry describes one TCR beta chain. The specificity of this receptor is unknown. No base quality information exists; no much larger clone differs at one position. Other DNA sequences in this specimen translate into the identical CDR3. All of the isolated RNA was reverse transcribed with the High Capacity cDNA Reverse Transcription Kit, so expressed TCRB transcripts were sequenced. Deep immunoSEQ sequencing was performed on naive, central memory and regulatory T cell samples, with an average of about 4 million total reads per sample. After sorted cells were lysed in RLT buffer, RNA was extracted with DNase-treated RNeasy Micro or Mini kits, with the choice depending on cell number. Each cell subset was processed on its own to prevent cross-contamination, while patient and healthy donor samples were processed together. Using the immunoSEQ multiplex PCR, TCRB sequences were amplified from cDNA into 87-bp fragments spanning the CDR3 region. Sequencing of the amplicons was done on the Illumina HiSeq platform. Per the authors' processing: Synthetic template baselines were used to correct PCR bias computationally, reads within Hamming distance 2 were collapsed together, and singletons that could not be merged were discarded. Reads were aligned to IMGT to assign V, D and J genes, CDR3 length, and insertions or deletions at six rearrangement sites. Clonotype counts were normalized to sorted cell number within each subset before computing true diversity and Gini coefficients with the tcR R package. The overlap coefficient, calculated on TCRB nucleotide sequences, was used to quantify repertoire sharing. Out-of-frame TCRB sequences from naive cells were analyzed to stand in for the pre-selection repertoire. Here the immuneACCESS table is served through TCRdb, limited to in-frame sequences with V and J called. Missing clones are a known gap in these copies; in checked studies unresolved V genes cover under half, and the rest lacks a known reason. That table gives V, J and clone size, and the DNA gave D and trimming. Here the sample has 150,000 to 200,000 clones; roughly 65% occur a single time. Together, the top ten hold about 0.089% of the sample.

The entry originates in a study of beta chain features in type 1 diabetes (dated by TCRdb to the late 2010s). At the level of the whole study: Mean age, gender distribution, total cell number and subset yield did not differ between patients and healthy donors. In the study, TCRB repertoires of sorted circulating CD4+ T cell subsets from recently diagnosed type 1 diabetes patients were compared with those of matched healthy donors. A total of roughly 100 million sorted cells were examined across all samples, and the number of cells per subset was strongly correlated with RNA yield. Regulatory and stem cell-like memory subsets were obtained from only 8 patients and roughly eight healthy donors, while naive and central memory subsets were obtained from all 30 or so donors.

From each donor, a single peripheral blood sample of 100 to 150 mL on average was drawn into heparinised tubes. A BD FACSAria II was used to sort naive, central memory, regulatory and stem cell-like memory CD4+ T cells with a panel that included CD45RO, CCR7, CD25, CD127, CD95 and CD27. A purity above 95% was achieved for all sorted populations. PBMCs were isolated immediately by Lymphoprep density gradient centrifugation and stained directly without culture. To minimize batch effects, samples were stained and sorted in pairs, one healthy donor with one patient per experiment. Results and caveats for the whole study, not just this receptor: Because cDNA was sequenced instead of genomic DNA, highly expressing activated cells could be over-represented, though the groups showed no difference in activation or CD3 levels. PCR might favor shorter templates, but patient and control samples were amplified and corrected together, so any skew would affect both groups equally. At VDJ recombination sites, patients with type 1 diabetes made fewer insertions and deleted more nucleotides, a pattern implying thymic rearrangement abnormalities. Naive, central memory and regulatory TCRB repertoires appeared to be more alike among patients than among healthy donors. In all four CD4+ subsets, TCRB CDR3 length was moderately but significantly shorter in type 1 diabetes patients. HLA sub-analyses involved small numbers of individuals, so any influence of HLA type on TCRB rearrangement remained unresolved.

V loses 0 bases of germline sequence and J loses 4 bases, and the interval between the two ends is 9 bases. The germline V gene (reference sequence) supplies CDR1 GTSNPN and CDR2 SVGIG. The CDR3 measures 13 amino acids from cysteine to phenylalanine. Only the CDR3 portion is preserved as DNA: 39 bases, with reading frame beginning at the first base. The sequenced material came from naive CD4+ T cells from blood. The cell subset or site label here, explained by the study, means: true naive CD4+ T cells. The rearranged segments are TRBV30 and TRBJ1-1; TRBD1 is a weak D gene call, 5 bases matching. The TCR originated in a man aged 30 to 45 with type 1 diabetes. The CDR3 here reads CAWSVLGGTEAFF. The nucleotide sequence reads TGTGCCTGGAGTGTACTTGGGGGCACTGAAGCTTTCTTT. Joined to the reference TRBV30 and TRBJ1-1 proteins, this CDR3 gives the full variable domain: SQTIHQWPATLVQPVGSPLSLECTVEGTSNPNLYWYRQAAGRGLQLLFYSVGIGQISSEVPQNLSASRPQDRQFILSSKKLLLSDSGFYLCAWSVLGGTEAFFGQGTRLTVV.